The T cell receptor beta chain under discussion was sequenced for a study of vaccination effects on CD4 cells after COVID-19. Study-level information: Each participant was administered two doses of either the BNT162b2 or the mRNA-1273 vaccine.

Repertoires were generated with immunoSEQ multiplex PCR, while TCRdb's copy carries only in-frame clones and drops some. Of tens of thousands of clones detected, less than 80% appear once; the ten largest clones hold roughly 3.3%. General study points: Clonal contraction was marked in infection- and vaccine-induced clones late after vaccination. Researchers report that only 1 of 255 vaccine-induced clones in healthy vaccinees cross-reacted with common cold coronaviruses.

This clone was recorded only once. Its antigen is undetermined. This CDR3 is built from 18 residues. Trimming took off 7 bases at V and 0 bases at J, with 21 bases between the two ends. The germline V gene encodes CDR1 KGHDR and CDR2 SFDVKD. Peptide-pool stimulation followed by sequencing identified expanded antigen-specific CD4+ clonotypes in the ViraFEST assay. The culture ran for about 10 days, and then CD4+ T cells were isolated. Prior SARS-CoV-2 infection was absent in the vaccine recipients, as shown by negative nucleocapsid antibodies. Researchers swapped half the medium for IL-2 medium on both days 3 and 7.

Source: CD4+ T cells from PBMCs cultured with SARS-CoV-2 spike peptides, taken before COVID-19 vaccination. This sequence was found in a human donor who received a COVID-19 vaccine. This chain links TRBV24-1 with TRBJ1-3; no reliable D call. In DNA, the CDR3 is TGTGCCACCAGGAGGGCGCCTTACTCTTTCGACTCTGGAAACACCATATATTTT. Amino acid sequence: CATRRAPYSFDSGNTIYF.